These T cell receptor beta chains were read from a single sample in a study of cytomegalovirus exposure and HLA in healthy donors. Profiling relied on immunoSEQ multiplex PCR, and the TCRdb table lists in-frame clones only, not all of them. Among under 150,000 clones listed, about four fifths were seen once. Sample: PBMCs. The receptors stem from a male donor in good health and CMV-seronegative. Each CDR3 is given with its conserved first and last residue. The D gene is left open where the match is weak. The size entry is marked missing in some rows and otherwise reads once, few, many or a size class.

clone_size: few
d_call: .
j_call: TRBJ1-2
v_call: TRBV5-1
cdr3_nt: TGCGCCAGCAGCCCGGTCCGCGGCGCGGCGTATGGCTACACCTTC
cdr3_aa: CASSPVRGAAYGYTF

clone_size: .
d_call: TRBD1
j_call: TRBJ2-2
v_call: TRBV4-3
cdr3_nt: TGCGCCAGCAGCCAAGATCGACAGGGGGCGCTTACCGGGGAGCTGTTTTTT
cdr3_aa: CASSQDRQGALTGELFF

clone_size: .
d_call: .
j_call: TRBJ2-1
v_call: TRBV7-6
cdr3_nt: TGTGCCAGCAGGGCGGGGGCCCCGAGCTCCTACAATGAGCAGTTCTTC
cdr3_aa: CASRAGAPSSYNEQFF

clone_size: few
d_call: .
j_call: TRBJ1-5
v_call: TRBV7-9
cdr3_nt: TGTGCCAGCAGTTGGGGGGATCAGCCCCAGCATTTT
cdr3_aa: CASSWGDQPQHF

clone_size: .
d_call: TRBD2
j_call: TRBJ2-1
v_call: TRBV19
cdr3_nt: TGTGCCAGTAGTAAGGGACTAGCGGGAGGGAGCTCCTACAATGAGCAGTTCTTC
cdr3_aa: CASSKGLAGGSSYNEQFF

clone_size: .
d_call: TRBD2
j_call: TRBJ2-1
v_call: TRBV7-6
cdr3_nt: TGTGCCAGCAGCTTGGGCGGGAGGGGGTCGGATGAGCAGTTCTTC
cdr3_aa: CASSLGGRGSDEQFF

clone_size: few
d_call: .
j_call: TRBJ2-7
v_call: TRBV28
cdr3_nt: TGTGCCAGCAGACCCGGGGACTTTTCCTACGAGCAGTACTTC
cdr3_aa: CASRPGDFSYEQYF

clone_size: .
d_call: TRBD2
j_call: TRBJ2-7
v_call: TRBV7-9
cdr3_nt: TGTGCCAGCAGCTCGGCTAGCGGGAGATCTGGCGAGCAGTACTTC
cdr3_aa: CASSSASGRSGEQYF

clone_size: once
d_call: TRBD2
j_call: TRBJ2-2
v_call: TRBV10-3
cdr3_nt: TGTGCCCGGGGGGGGCGATACGTAACGGGCACCGGGGAGCTGTTTTTT
cdr3_aa: CARGGRYVTGTGELFF

clone_size: .
d_call: TRBD2
j_call: TRBJ2-1
v_call: TRBV7-2
cdr3_nt: TGTGCCATTTCGGGACTAGCGGGACCGGGTGCGAATGAGCAGTTCTTC
cdr3_aa: CAISGLAGPGANEQFF

clone_size: .
d_call: TRBD1
j_call: TRBJ1-3
v_call: TRBV6-5
cdr3_nt: TGTGCCAGCAGTCCCGGCGACAGGGCTGGAAACACCATATATTTT
cdr3_aa: CASSPGDRAGNTIYF

clone_size: .
d_call: .
j_call: TRBJ2-2
v_call: TRBV11-2
cdr3_nt: TGTGCCAGCAGCCGCCGGGACTCGGGTATGACCGGGGAGCTGTTTTTT
cdr3_aa: CASSRRDSGMTGELFF

clone_size: once
d_call: .
j_call: TRBJ2-1
v_call: TRBV7-9
cdr3_nt: TGTGCCAGCAGCTTAGACACAGGGAGACATGAGCAGTTCTTC
cdr3_aa: CASSLDTGRHEQFF

clone_size: .
d_call: .
j_call: TRBJ1-1
v_call: TRBV6-5
cdr3_nt: TGTGCCAGCAGTCCCCACCTCCGGGGGGAAGCTTTCTTT
cdr3_aa: CASSPHLRGEAFF

clone_size: .
d_call: .
j_call: TRBJ2-7
v_call: TRBV28
cdr3_nt: TGTGCCAGCAGTCCCGGACAGTCCCCCGAGCAGTACTTC
cdr3_aa: CASSPGQSPEQYF

clone_size: once
d_call: .
j_call: TRBJ2-3
v_call: TRBV5-1
cdr3_nt: TGCGCCAGCAGCTTGTTGGAGACAGTCCGTAGCACAGATACGCAGTATTTT
cdr3_aa: CASSLLETVRSTDTQYF

clone_size: .
d_call: .
j_call: TRBJ2-3
v_call: TRBV7-9
cdr3_nt: TGTGCCAGCAGCTTAAGGCAGGATGCAGATACGCAGTATTTT
cdr3_aa: CASSLRQDADTQYF

clone_size: .
d_call: TRBD1
j_call: TRBJ2-7
v_call: TRBV7-6
cdr3_nt: TGTGCCAGCAGCTTAGCAGGGGGCAGCGAGCAGTACTTC
cdr3_aa: CASSLAGGSEQYF

clone_size: few
d_call: .
j_call: TRBJ1-1
v_call: TRBV2
cdr3_nt: TGTGCCAGTACCACAGGGTGGACTGAAGCTTTCTTT
cdr3_aa: CASTTGWTEAFF

clone_size: .
d_call: .
j_call: TRBJ1-5
v_call: TRBV18
cdr3_nt: TGTGCCAGCTCACTCGGGGATCAGCCCCAGCATTTT
cdr3_aa: CASSLGDQPQHF

clone_size: .
d_call: .
j_call: TRBJ2-2
v_call: TRBV18
cdr3_nt: TGTGCCAGCTCACCGTCCGCTGGCCAGAACACCGGGGAGCTGTTTTTT
cdr3_aa: CASSPSAGQNTGELFF

clone_size: .
d_call: .
j_call: TRBJ2-5
v_call: TRBV5-1
cdr3_nt: TGCGCCAGCAGAAGGGTGACAGATCAAGAGACCCAGTACTTC
cdr3_aa: CASRRVTDQETQYF

clone_size: .
d_call: TRBD1
j_call: TRBJ1-3
v_call: TRBV11-2
cdr3_nt: TGTGCCAGCAGCTACCAACAGGGGGCTGGAAACACCATATATTTT
cdr3_aa: CASSYQQGAGNTIYF

clone_size: .
d_call: .
j_call: TRBJ1-1
v_call: TRBV28
cdr3_nt: TGTGCCAGCAGTACAGGGATGGGGAACACTGAAGCTTTCTTT
cdr3_aa: CASSTGMGNTEAFF

clone_size: .
d_call: .
j_call: TRBJ2-7
v_call: TRBV27
cdr3_nt: TGTGCCAGCAGTCGCTCGACAGGGGAGGGCGAGCAGTACTTC
cdr3_aa: CASSRSTGEGEQYF

clone_size: .
d_call: .
j_call: TRBJ2-1
v_call: TRBV19
cdr3_nt: TGTGCCACCGTGGGGCAGTCCAGGAATGAGCAGTTCTTC
cdr3_aa: CATVGQSRNEQFF

clone_size: .
d_call: .
j_call: TRBJ1-2
v_call: TRBV27
cdr3_nt: TGTGCAACCCGCTTCCCGGGTTATGGCTACACCTTC
cdr3_aa: CATRFPGYGYTF

clone_size: .
d_call: .
j_call: TRBJ1-2
v_call: TRBV28
cdr3_nt: TGTGCCAGCAGTTTATCTAGAAGGGGCTACACCTTC
cdr3_aa: CASSLSRRGYTF

clone_size: once
d_call: .
j_call: TRBJ2-5
v_call: TRBV4-1
cdr3_nt: TGCGCCAGCAGCCAAGATTGGGGGGGGGCCCCCGGCGGGACCCAGTACTTC
cdr3_aa: CASSQDWGGAPGGTQYF

clone_size: .
d_call: TRBD1
j_call: TRBJ1-2
v_call: TRBV6-5
cdr3_nt: TGTGCCAGCAGGTCAGGGGGGCTCTATGGCTACACCTTC
cdr3_aa: CASRSGGLYGYTF

clone_size: .
d_call: .
j_call: TRBJ2-1
v_call: TRBV5-6
cdr3_nt: TGTGCCAGCAGCCCTACTGACTTCGCGGGCTACAATGAGCAGTTCTTC
cdr3_aa: CASSPTDFAGYNEQFF

clone_size: .
d_call: .
j_call: TRBJ2-5
v_call: TRBV28
cdr3_nt: TGTGCCAGCAGTACCCCCGGGGGGCGGCTGGAGACCCAGTACTTC
cdr3_aa: CASSTPGGRLETQYF

clone_size: .
d_call: .
j_call: TRBJ1-5
v_call: TRBV28
cdr3_nt: TGTGCCAGCAGTACCAACAGGGATGGACAGCCCCAGCATTTT
cdr3_aa: CASSTNRDGQPQHF

clone_size: .
d_call: .
j_call: TRBJ2-7
v_call: TRBV10-1
cdr3_nt: TGCGCCAGCAGTGCTGGTAGCGGAATCGAGCAGTACTTC
cdr3_aa: CASSAGSGIEQYF

clone_size: .
d_call: .
j_call: TRBJ2-2
v_call: TRBV4-1
cdr3_nt: TGCGCCAGCAGCCAAGCCGGGATCCCGAACACCGGGGAGCTGTTTTTT
cdr3_aa: CASSQAGIPNTGELFF

clone_size: .
d_call: TRBD1
j_call: TRBJ1-4
v_call: TRBV9
cdr3_nt: TGTGCCAGCAGCGACCGGGACAGCGGTGAAAAACTGTTTTTT
cdr3_aa: CASSDRDSGEKLFF

clone_size: .
d_call: .
j_call: TRBJ1-5
v_call: TRBV7-9
cdr3_nt: TGTGCCAGCAGCTTGGCAGGGACTCTTGGCAATCAGCCCCAGCATTTT
cdr3_aa: CASSLAGTLGNQPQHF

clone_size: .
d_call: .
j_call: TRBJ2-3
v_call: TRBV5-4
cdr3_nt: TGTGCCAGCAGCACCGGGACTGCGGGGGCTGATACGCAGTATTTT
cdr3_aa: CASSTGTAGADTQYF

clone_size: .
d_call: .
j_call: TRBJ1-2
v_call: TRBV14
cdr3_nt: TGTGCCAGCAGCCAAGATCGCAGGGCCAACTATGGCTACACCTTC
cdr3_aa: CASSQDRRANYGYTF

clone_size: .
d_call: TRBD1
j_call: TRBJ1-2
v_call: TRBV29-1
cdr3_nt: TGCAGCGTTGACAGGGGGCCCTTCGGCTACACCTTC
cdr3_aa: CSVDRGPFGYTF

clone_size: .
d_call: TRBD2
j_call: TRBJ2-1
v_call: TRBV7-3
cdr3_nt: TGTGCCAGCAGCCTGCGATCGTCTAGCGGGAGAAGGGACTACAATGAGCAGTTCTTC
cdr3_aa: CASSLRSSSGRRDYNEQFF

clone_size: .
d_call: TRBD1
j_call: TRBJ1-1
v_call: TRBV5-5
cdr3_nt: TGTGCCAGCAGCTGGGACAGGGGGAGGGGCACTGAAGCTTTCTTT
cdr3_aa: CASSWDRGRGTEAFF

clone_size: .
d_call: .
j_call: TRBJ2-1
v_call: TRBV7-2
cdr3_nt: TGTGCCAGCAGCTTAAAAGGGGCGCAGGGGAACAATGAGCAGTTCTTC
cdr3_aa: CASSLKGAQGNNEQFF

clone_size: .
d_call: TRBD1
j_call: TRBJ1-3
v_call: TRBV5-8
cdr3_nt: TGTGCCAGCGGGACAGGGCACGGCGGAAACACCATATATTTT
cdr3_aa: CASGTGHGGNTIYF

clone_size: few
d_call: TRBD1
j_call: TRBJ2-1
v_call: TRBV10-3
cdr3_nt: TGTGCCATCACCGACGGGACAGGGGGTAGGGATGAGCAGTTCTTC
cdr3_aa: CAITDGTGGRDEQFF

clone_size: once
d_call: TRBD2
j_call: TRBJ2-3
v_call: TRBV4-2
cdr3_nt: TGTGCCAGCAGCCGGGGACTAGCGGTAACTTCCACAGATACGCAGTATTTT
cdr3_aa: CASSRGLAVTSTDTQYF